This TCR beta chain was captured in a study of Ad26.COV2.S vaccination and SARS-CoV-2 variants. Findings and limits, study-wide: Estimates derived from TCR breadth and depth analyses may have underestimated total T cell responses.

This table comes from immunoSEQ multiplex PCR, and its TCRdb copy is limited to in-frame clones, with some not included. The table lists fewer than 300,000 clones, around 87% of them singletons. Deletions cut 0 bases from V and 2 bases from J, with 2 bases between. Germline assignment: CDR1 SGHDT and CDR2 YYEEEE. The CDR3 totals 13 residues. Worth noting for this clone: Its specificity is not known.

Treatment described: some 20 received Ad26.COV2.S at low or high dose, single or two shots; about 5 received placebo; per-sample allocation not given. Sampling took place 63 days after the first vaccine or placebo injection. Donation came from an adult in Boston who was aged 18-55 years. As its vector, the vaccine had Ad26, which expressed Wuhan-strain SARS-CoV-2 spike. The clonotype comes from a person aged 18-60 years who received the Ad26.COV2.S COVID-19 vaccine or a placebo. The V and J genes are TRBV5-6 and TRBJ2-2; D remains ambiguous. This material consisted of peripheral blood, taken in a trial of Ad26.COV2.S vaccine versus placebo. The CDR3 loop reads CASSLDNTGELFF. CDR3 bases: TGTGCCAGCAGCTTGGACAACACCGGGGAGCTGTTTTTT.